A single count supports the clone carrying this T cell receptor (beta chain). Its target is unknown. Profiled with immunoSEQ multiplex PCR; TCRdb holds only in-frame clones, not every one. The table lists about 70,000 clones, over 60% of them singletons, with 5% in the top ten. With the ViraFEST assay, the study expanded antigen-specific CD4+ T cells using viral peptide pools, then sequenced them. It was after more than 8 days of culture that CD4+ T cells were isolated. Their SARS-CoV-2 infection, verified by PCR, occurred between March and December 2020. Culturing of under 2.5 million PBMC per well took place with around 10 IU/ml IL-2 and 9 to 10 ug/ml peptides. The data were obtained in a study of vaccination effects on CD4 cells after COVID-19. The overall study: Samples came 142 and 148 days after COVID-19 diagnosis, before vaccination.

Study-wide points: Clones arising from infection and from vaccination showed marked clonal contraction late after vaccination.

The CDR3 loop spans 15 amino acids. CDR1 is SNHLY, CDR2 FYNNEI, per germline. Trimming shortened V by 8 bases and J by 0 bases, and 16 bases separated the two germline ends. The chain combines TRBV2 with TRBJ1-1; D ambiguous. This sample comprised CD4+ T cells from PBMCs cultured with HIV peptides, obtained before COVID-19 vaccination. As for subset: HIV-1 Nef peptide pool negative control/reference culture. The origin of this receptor is a human donor who had a prior SARS-CoV-2 infection. In DNA, the CDR3 is TGTGCCAGCGGAACCCTCTCAACTATGAACACTGAAGCTTTCTTT. Translating gives CASGTLSTMNTEAFF.